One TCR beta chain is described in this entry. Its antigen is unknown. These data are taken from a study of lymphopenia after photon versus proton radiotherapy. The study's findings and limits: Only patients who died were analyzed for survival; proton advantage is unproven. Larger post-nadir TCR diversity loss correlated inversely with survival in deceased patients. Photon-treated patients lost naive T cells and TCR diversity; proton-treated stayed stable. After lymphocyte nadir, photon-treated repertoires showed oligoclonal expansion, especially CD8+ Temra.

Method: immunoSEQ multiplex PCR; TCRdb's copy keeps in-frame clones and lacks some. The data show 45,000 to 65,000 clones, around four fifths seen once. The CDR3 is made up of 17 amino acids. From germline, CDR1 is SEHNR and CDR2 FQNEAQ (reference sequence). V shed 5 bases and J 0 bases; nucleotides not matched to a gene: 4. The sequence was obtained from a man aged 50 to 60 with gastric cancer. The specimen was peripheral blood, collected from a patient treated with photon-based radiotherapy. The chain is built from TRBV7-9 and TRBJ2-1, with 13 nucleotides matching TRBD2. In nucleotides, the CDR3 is TGTGCCAGCAGCGATACTAGCGGGAGGGCCTCCTACAATGAGCAGTTCTTC. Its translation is CASSDTSGRASYNEQFF.